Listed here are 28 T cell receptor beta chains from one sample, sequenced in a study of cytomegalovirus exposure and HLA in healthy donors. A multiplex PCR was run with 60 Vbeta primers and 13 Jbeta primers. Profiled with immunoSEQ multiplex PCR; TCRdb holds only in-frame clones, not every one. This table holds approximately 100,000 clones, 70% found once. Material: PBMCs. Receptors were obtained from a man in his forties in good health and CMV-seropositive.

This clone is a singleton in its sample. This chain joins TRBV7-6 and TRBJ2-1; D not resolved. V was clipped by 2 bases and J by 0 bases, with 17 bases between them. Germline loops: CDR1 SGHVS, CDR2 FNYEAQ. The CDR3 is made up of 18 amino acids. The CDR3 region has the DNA TGTGCCAGCAGCTTATTGCATCCCCCCGCGAGCTCCTACAATGAGCAGTTCTTC. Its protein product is CASSLLHPPASSYNEQFF.

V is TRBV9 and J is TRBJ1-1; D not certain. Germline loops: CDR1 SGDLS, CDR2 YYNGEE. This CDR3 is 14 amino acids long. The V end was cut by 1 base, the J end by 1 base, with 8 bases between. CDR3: CASSVLPGNTEAFF. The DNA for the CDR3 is TGTGCCAGCAGCGTACTCCCCGGGAACACTGAAGCTTTCTTT.

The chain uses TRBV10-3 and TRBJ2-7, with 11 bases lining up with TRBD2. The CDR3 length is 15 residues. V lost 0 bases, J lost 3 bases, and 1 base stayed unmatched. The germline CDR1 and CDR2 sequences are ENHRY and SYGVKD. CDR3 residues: CAISESTSGSYEQYF. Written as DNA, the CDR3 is TGTGCCATCAGTGAGTCTACTAGCGGGAGCTACGAGCAGTACTTC.

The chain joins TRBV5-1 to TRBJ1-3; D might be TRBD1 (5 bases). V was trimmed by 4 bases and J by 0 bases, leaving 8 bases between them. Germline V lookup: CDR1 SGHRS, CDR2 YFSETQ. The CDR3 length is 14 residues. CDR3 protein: CASSATVSGNTIYF. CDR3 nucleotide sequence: TGCGCCAGCAGCGCGACAGTCTCTGGAAACACCATATATTTT.

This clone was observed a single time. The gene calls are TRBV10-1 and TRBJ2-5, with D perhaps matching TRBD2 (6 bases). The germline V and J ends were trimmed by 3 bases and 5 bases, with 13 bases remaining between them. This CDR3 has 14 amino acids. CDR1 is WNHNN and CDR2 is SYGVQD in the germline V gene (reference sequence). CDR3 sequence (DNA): TGCGCCAGCAGTGACTCCGGCCGGGAGGAGACCCAGTACTTC. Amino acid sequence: CASSDSGREETQYF.

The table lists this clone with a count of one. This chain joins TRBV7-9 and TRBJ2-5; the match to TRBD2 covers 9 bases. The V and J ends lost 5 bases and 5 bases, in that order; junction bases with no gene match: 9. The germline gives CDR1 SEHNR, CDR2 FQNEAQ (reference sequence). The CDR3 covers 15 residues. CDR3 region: CASSPGAGGPETQYF. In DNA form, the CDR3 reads TGTGCCAGCAGCCCAGGGGCGGGAGGGCCGGAGACCCAGTACTTC.

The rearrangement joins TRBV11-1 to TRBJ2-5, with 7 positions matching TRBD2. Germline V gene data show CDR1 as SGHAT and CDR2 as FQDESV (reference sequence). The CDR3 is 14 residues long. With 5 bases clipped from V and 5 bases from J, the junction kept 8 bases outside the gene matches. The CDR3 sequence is CASSLMTSRETQYF. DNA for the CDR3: TGTGCCAGCAGCCTAATGACTAGCCGTGAGACCCAGTACTTC.

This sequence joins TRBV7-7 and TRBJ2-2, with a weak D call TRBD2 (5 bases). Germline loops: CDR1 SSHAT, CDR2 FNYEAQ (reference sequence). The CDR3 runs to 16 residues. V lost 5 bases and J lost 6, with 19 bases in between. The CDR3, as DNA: TGTGCCAGCAGCCCCACTAGTCGGCAAGGTTCCGGGGAGCTGTTTTTT. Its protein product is CASSPTSRQGSGELFF.

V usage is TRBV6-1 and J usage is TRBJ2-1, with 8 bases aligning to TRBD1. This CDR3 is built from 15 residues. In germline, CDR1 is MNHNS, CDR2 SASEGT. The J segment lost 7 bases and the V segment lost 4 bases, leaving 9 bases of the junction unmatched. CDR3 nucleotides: TGTGCCAGCAGTGGTCGGACAGGGATTTCGAATGAGCAGTTCTTC. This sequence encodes CASSGRTGISNEQFF.

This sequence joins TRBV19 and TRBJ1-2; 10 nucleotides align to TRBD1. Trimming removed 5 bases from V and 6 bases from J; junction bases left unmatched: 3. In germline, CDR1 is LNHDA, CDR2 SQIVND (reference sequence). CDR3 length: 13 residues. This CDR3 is CASSPGTGDGYTF. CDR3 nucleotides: TGTGCCAGTAGTCCGGGGACAGGGGATGGCTACACCTTC.

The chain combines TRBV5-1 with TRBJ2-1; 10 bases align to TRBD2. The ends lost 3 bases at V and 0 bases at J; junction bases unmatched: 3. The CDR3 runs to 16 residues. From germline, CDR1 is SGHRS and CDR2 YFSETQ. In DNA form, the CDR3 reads TGCGCCAGCAGCTGGCCTAGCGGGAGCTCCTACAATGAGCAGTTCTTC. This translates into CASSWPSGSSYNEQFF.

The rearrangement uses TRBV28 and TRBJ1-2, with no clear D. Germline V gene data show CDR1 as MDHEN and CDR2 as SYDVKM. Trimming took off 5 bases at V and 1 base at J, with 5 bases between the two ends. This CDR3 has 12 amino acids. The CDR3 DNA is TGTGCCAGCAGTCTCTTTAACTATGGCTACACCTTC. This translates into CASSLFNYGYTF.

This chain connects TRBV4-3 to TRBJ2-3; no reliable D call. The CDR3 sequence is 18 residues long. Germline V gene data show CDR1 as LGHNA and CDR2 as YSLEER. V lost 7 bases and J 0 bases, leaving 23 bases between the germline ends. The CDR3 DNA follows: TGCGCCAGCACCCCTGGTGTGCGTATTTCTTCTAGCACAGATACGCAGTATTTT. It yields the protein CASTPGVRISSSTDTQYF.

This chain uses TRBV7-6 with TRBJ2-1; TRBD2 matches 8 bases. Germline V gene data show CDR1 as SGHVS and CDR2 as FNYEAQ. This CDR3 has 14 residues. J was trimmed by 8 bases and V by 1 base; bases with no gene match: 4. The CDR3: CASSLVAGGYEQFF. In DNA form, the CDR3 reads TGTGCCAGCAGCTTAGTGGCGGGAGGATATGAGCAGTTCTTC.

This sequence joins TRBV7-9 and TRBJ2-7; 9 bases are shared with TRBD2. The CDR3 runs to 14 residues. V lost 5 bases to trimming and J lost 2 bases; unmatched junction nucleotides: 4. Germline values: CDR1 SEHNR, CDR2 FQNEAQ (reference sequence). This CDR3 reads CASSPGLATYEQYF. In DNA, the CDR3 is TGTGCCAGCAGCCCGGGACTAGCTACCTACGAGCAGTACTTC. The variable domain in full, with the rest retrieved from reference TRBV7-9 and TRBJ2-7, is DTGVSQNPRHKITKRGQNVTFRCDPISEHNRLYWYRQTLGQGPEFLTYFQNEAQLEKSRLLSDRFSAERPKGSFSTLEIQRTEQGDSAMYLCASSPGLATYEQYFGPGTRLTVT.

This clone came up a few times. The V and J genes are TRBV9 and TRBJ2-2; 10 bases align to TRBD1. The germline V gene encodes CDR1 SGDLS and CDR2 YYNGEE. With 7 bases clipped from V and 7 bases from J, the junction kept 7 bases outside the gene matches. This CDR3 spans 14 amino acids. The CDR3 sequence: CASASGQGFGELFF. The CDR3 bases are TGTGCCAGCGCCTCGGGACAGGGGTTCGGGGAGCTGTTTTTT.

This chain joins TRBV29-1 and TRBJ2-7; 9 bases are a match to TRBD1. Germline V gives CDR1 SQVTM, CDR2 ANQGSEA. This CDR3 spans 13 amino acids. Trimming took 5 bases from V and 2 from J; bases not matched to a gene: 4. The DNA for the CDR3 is TGCAGCGTTACCGGGACAGGGACCTACGAGCAGTACTTC. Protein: CSVTGTGTYEQYF.

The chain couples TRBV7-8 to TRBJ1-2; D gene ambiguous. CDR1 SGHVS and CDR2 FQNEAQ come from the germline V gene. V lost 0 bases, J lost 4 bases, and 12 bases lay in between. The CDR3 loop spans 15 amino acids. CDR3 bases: TGTGCCAGCAGCTTAGCGACCACAGACGTCTATGGCTACACCTTC. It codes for CASSLATTDVYGYTF. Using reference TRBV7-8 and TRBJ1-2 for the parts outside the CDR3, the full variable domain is GAGVSQSPRYKVAKRGQDVALRCDPISGHVSLFWYQQALGQGPEFLTYFQNEAQLDKSGLPSDRFFAERPEGSVSTLKIQRTQQEDSAVYLCASSLATTDVYGYTFGSGTRLTVV.

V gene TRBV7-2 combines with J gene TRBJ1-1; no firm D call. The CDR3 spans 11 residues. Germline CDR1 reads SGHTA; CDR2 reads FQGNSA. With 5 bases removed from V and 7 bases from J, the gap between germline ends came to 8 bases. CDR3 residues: CASSPGGEAFF. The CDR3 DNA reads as TGTGCCAGCAGCCCCGGAGGTGAAGCTTTCTTT.

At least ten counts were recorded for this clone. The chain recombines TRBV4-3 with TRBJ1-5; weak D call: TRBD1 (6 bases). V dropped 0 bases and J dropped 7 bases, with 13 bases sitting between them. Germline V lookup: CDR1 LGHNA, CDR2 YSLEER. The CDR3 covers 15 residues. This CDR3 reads CASSQEYQGQQPQHF. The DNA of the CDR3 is TGCGCCAGCAGCCAAGAGTATCAGGGACAACAGCCCCAGCATTTT.

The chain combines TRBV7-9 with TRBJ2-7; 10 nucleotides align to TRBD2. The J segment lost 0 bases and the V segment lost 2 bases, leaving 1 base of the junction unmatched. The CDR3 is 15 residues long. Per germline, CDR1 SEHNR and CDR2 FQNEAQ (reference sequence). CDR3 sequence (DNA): TGTGCCAGCAGCTTACGGACTAGCGGCTCCTACGAGCAGTACTTC. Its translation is CASSLRTSGSYEQYF.

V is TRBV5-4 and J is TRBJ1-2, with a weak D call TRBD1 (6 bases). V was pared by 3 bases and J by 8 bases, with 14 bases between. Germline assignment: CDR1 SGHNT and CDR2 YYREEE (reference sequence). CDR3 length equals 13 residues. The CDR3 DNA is TGTGCCAGCAGCTGGTCCGGGGGGCAGGGCTACACCTTC. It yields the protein CASSWSGGQGYTF.

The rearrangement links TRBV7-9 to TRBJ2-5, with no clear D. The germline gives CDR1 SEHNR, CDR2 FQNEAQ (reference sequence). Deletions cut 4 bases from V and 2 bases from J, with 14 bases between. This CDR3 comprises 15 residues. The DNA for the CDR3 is TGTGCCAGCAGCTCCCGCGAATCCCGTCAAGAGACCCAGTACTTC. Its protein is CASSSRESRQETQYF.

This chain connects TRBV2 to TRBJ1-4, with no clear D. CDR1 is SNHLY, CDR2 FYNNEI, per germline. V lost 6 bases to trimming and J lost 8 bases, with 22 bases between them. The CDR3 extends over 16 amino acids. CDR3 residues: CASSLVLGVNREKLFF. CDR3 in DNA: TGTGCCAGCAGCCTCGTCCTCGGGGTAAATAGGGAAAAACTGTTTTTT. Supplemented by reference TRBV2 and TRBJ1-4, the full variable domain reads EPEVTQTPSHQVTQMGQEVILRCVPISNHLYFYWYRQILGQKVEFLVSFYNNEISEKSEIFDDQFSVERPDGSNFTLKIRSTKLEDSAMYFCASSLVLGVNREKLFFGSGTQLSVL.

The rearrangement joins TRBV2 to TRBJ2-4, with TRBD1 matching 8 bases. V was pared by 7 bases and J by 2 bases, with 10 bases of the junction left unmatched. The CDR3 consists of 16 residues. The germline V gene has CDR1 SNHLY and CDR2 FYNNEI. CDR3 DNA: TGTGCCAGCACCACGGGACAGGAAGAGTCCAAAAACATTCAGTACTTC. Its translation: CASTTGQEESKNIQYF.

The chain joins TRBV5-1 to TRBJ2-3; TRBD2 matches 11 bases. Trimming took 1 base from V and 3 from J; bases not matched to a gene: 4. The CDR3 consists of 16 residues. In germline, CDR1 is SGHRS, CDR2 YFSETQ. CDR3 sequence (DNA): TGCGCCAGCAGCTTGATCTCTAGCGGGAGGACAGATACGCAGTATTTT. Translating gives CASSLISSGRTDTQYF.

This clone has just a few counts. This CDR3 reads CASSLGHYNEQFF. CDR3 DNA: TGTGCCAGCAGCTTAGGACACTACAATGAGCAGTTCTTC. This chain uses TRBV7-3 with TRBJ2-1, with D possibly matching TRBD1 (5 bases). In germline, CDR1 is SGHTA, CDR2 FQGTGA. The CDR3 sequence is 13 residues long. V lost 2 bases to trimming and J lost 3 bases, with 5 bases between them. The full variable domain, its missing parts supplied by reference TRBV7-3 and TRBJ2-1, is GAGVSQTPSNKVTEKGKYVELRCDPISGHTALYWYRQSLGQGPEFLIYFQGTGAADDSGLPNDRFFAVRPEGSVSTLKIQRTERGDSAVYLCASSLGHYNEQFFGPGTRLTVL.

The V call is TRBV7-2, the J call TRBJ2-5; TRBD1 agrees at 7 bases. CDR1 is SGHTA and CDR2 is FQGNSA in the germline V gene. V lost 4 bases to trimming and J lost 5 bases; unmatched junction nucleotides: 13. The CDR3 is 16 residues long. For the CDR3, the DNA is TGTGCCAGCAGCTCGGGCTTCCCCCCGGACAGGGAGACCCAGTACTTC. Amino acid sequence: CASSSGFPPDRETQYF.